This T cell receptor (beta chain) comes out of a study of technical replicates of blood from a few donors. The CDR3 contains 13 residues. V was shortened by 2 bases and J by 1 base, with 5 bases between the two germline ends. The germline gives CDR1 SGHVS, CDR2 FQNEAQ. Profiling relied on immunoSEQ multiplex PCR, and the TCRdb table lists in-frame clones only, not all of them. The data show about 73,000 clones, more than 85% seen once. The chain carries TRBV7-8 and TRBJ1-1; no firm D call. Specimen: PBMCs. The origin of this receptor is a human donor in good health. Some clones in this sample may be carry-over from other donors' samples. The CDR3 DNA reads TGTGCCAGCAGCTTAACAGAGAACACTGAAGCTTTCTTT. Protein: CASSLTENTEAFF.